This T cell receptor beta chain is from a study of shared clonotypes between healthy human individuals. For the study at large: Three plates were used per donor for CD4 naive, three for CD4 memory, two for CD8 naive and one for CD8 memory.

Germline loops: CDR1 MGHRA, CDR2 YSYEKL. The CDR3 runs 16 residues. V was trimmed by 1 base and J by 1 base, leaving 13 bases between them. For this clone: Its antigen is unidentified.

Libraries were prepared by immunoSEQ multiplex PCR; TCRdb keeps only in-frame clonotypes and omits some of them. The sample carries 1,400,000 or so clones, approximately 98.5% recorded once. Study findings and constraints: Memory subsets had estimated richness that was generally smaller than that of naive subsets. Clonotype sharing across several donors was observed for about 5.2% of naive CD4 clonotypes.

This sequence originates from a young man in good health. The sample consisted of naive CD4+ T cells sorted from blood. Subset in this sample: CD45RA+ positively selected. The chain couples TRBV4-1 to TRBJ1-1, with D perhaps matching TRBD1 (5 bases). CDR3 nucleotide sequence: TGCGCCAGCAGCCAAGCGGATGCAGGGACGAACACTGAAGCTTTCTTT. Its translation is CASSQADAGTNTEAFF.